This T cell receptor (beta chain) derives from a study of T cells in women clearing cervical HPV infection. Regarding the study as a whole: Repertoire richness, not evenness, was significantly elevated in CIN3+ cases versus controls.

V was shortened by 7 bases and J by 0 bases, with 10 bases between the two germline ends. The CDR3 covers 14 residues. From germline, CDR1 is SEHNR and CDR2 FQNEAQ (reference sequence). A remark on this clone: Its specificity is not known. The sequence runs out 3 residues before the end of the CDR3; the remainder is reconstructed from the germline J gene.

Using immunoSEQ multiplex PCR, the repertoire was profiled, and TCRdb retains in-frame clones only, with some absent. This sample lists 22,000 or so clones; its ten largest clones have over 7.5%. The chain uses TRBV7-9 and TRBJ2-4; D not certain. The sequence was collected from a woman aged 18 to 75 with a cervical HPV16 infection that either progressed to CIN3+ or cleared (not recorded which). Sequencing was carried out using blood buffy coat. The CDR3 sequence: CASTAELAKNIQYF. CDR3 DNA (partial): TGTGCCAGCACGGCGGAGTTAGCCAAAAACATT.